The rows below give T cell receptor beta chains drawn from one sample of a study of blood T cell repertoires in COVID-19. Sequencing used immunoSEQ multiplex PCR; TCRdb keeps in-frame clones, though not all of them. This table has 200,000 to 250,000 clones, more than 75% appearing once. Source material: peripheral blood. These receptors all stem from a man older than 75 with acute or convalescent COVID-19. CDR3s include the opening cysteine and the closing phenylalanine or tryptophan. Each record gives: CDR3 DNA, CDR3 protein, J gene, D gene, V gene, clone size. The D gene is left open where the match is weak. Some rows have no size entry. The others give once, few or many, or a class for an expanded clone.

TGCGCCAGCAGCGTACAGGTAATGAACACTGAAGCTTTCTTT,CASSVQVMNTEAFF,TRBJ1-1,-,TRBV5-1,-
TGTGCCAGCAGGATCGGGGGGAATCGCTACGAGCAGTACTTC,CASRIGGNRYEQYF,TRBJ2-7,TRBD2,TRBV28,-
TGTGCCAGCGTTGAGACCCGGACTAGTTTCAATGAGCAGTTCTTC,CASVETRTSFNEQFF,TRBJ2-1,TRBD2,TRBV2,-
TGTGCCAGTAGTATTGGACAGACGTATGGCTACACCTTC,CASSIGQTYGYTF,TRBJ1-2,-,TRBV19,-
TGTGCCAGTAGTAGAGGGATTCAGAGGTGGCCCCAGCATTTT,CASSRGIQRWPQHF,TRBJ1-5,-,TRBV19,-
TGCAGCGTTGGGGGGACTTCTTCCTACAATGAGCAGTTCTTC,CSVGGTSSYNEQFF,TRBJ2-1,-,TRBV29-1,-
TGTGCCAGCAGTGAAGCCCGGACATTTTCAGTTTGGTATTTT,CASSEARTFSVWYF,TRBJ2-3,-,TRBV6-1,-
TGTGCCAGTAGCCCCCAGGGGGCGCTGAATGAAAAACTGTTTTTT,CASSPQGALNEKLFF,TRBJ1-4,TRBD1,TRBV19,-
TGTGCCAGCAGCCCACGGGCGAATAGCGGGAGTAGTACCTACAATGAGCAGTTCTTC,CASSPRANSGSSTYNEQFF,TRBJ2-1,TRBD2,TRBV7-2,few
TGTGCCAGCAGCCTCGGACTAGCGGGGTCCTACGAGCAGTACTTC,CASSLGLAGSYEQYF,TRBJ2-7,TRBD2,TRBV4-2,-
TGCGCCAGCAGCTTGGGGGCGAGCTCTGGAAACACCATATATTTT,CASSLGASSGNTIYF,TRBJ1-3,-,TRBV5-1,-
TGTGCCAGCACCCCAGGGTCTGTGGGAAACACCATATATTTT,CASTPGSVGNTIYF,TRBJ1-3,-,TRBV28,-
TGTGCCAGCCAATCAGGGATGAACACTGAAGCTTTCTTT,CASQSGMNTEAFF,TRBJ1-1,-,TRBV28,-
TGTGCCAGCAGCCCAATTGGCGGGAGGGCCTACAATGAGCAGTTCTTC,CASSPIGGRAYNEQFF,TRBJ2-1,TRBD2,TRBV14,-
TGTGTTACACTGGGGAGGAACCTGAACTATGGCTACACCTTC,CVTLGRNLNYGYTF,TRBJ1-2,-,TRBV12-5,-
TGTGCCAGCTTACCTATCCAGGGGAACACTGAAGCTTTCTTT,CASLPIQGNTEAFF,TRBJ1-1,-,TRBV18,-